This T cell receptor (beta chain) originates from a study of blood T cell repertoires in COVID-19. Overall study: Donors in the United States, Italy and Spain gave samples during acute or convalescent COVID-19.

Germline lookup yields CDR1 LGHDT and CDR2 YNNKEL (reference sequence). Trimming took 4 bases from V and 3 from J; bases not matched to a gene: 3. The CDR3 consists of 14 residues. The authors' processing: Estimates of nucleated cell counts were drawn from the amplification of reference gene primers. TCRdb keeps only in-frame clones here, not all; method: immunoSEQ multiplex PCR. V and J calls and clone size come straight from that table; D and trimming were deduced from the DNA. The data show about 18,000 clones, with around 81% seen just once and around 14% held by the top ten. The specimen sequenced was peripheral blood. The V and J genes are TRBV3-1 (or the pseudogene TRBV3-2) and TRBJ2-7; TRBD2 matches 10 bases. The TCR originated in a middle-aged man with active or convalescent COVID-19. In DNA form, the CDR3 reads TGTGCCAGCAGCCCTAGCGGGGGAAACTACGAGCAGTACTTC. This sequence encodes CASSPSGGNYEQYF.